This TCR beta chain stems from a study of T cells in Graves' hyperthyroidism and ophthalmopathy. Study-wide results and limits: In the blood, most expanded thyroid clonotypes above 0.001 appeared as well.

Using more than 8 ml of fresh peripheral blood, PBMCs were prepared. Trimming took off 4 bases at V and 10 bases at J, with 20 bases between the two ends. The CDR3 has 14 residues. Germline CDR1 and CDR2: SGHRS and YFSETQ. RNA transcripts provided the source from which TCR beta CDR3 regions were amplified. The TCR CDR3 first-round RT-PCR relied on the HTBI primer set. Using its own MiXCR run on the multiplex PCR reads, TCRdb lists one record per CDR3 protein. The table shows hundreds of thousands of distinct CDR3 sequences, with over 35% occurring only once. A word on this clonotype: What it recognizes is unknown.

The sequenced sample consisted of blood. The receptor's source is a man aged 18 to 30 with Graves' hyperthyroidism. The chain joins TRBV5-1 to TRBJ1-1, with D unclear. The CDR3 is CASSPREGTWGAFF. The CDR3 DNA reads TGCGCCAGCAGCCCCCGGGAGGGAACCTGGGGAGCTTTCTTT.